Below, one TCR beta chain is given with its context. The antigen is not known. V lost 0 bases, J lost 4 bases, and 12 bases lay in between. Germline V lookup: CDR1 GTSNPN, CDR2 SVGIG (reference sequence). The CDR3 spans 14 residues. This specimen comes from a study of graft-versus-host responses after intestinal transplantation. About the research overall: Transplant recipients had multivisceral, liver-intestinal, or isolated intestinal grafts. Anti-thymocyte globulin induction preceded 2 to 4 years of tacrolimus and steroid maintenance in all recipients.

Here immunoSEQ multiplex PCR was the method, and the copy in TCRdb shows in-frame clones only, minus some. This table holds some 15,000 clones, approximately 61% found once. Processing of graft tissue released intraepithelial and lamina propria lymphocytes. Overall study results and limits: Individuals who had graft-donor T cell macrochimerism had allografts that showed high graft-versus-host to host-versus-graft clonal ratios.

The source material was ileum tissue, sampled almost 700 days after intestinal transplantation. The TCR was taken from a human patient who received an intestinal transplant, so some T cells may come from the graft donor. The chain links TRBV30 to TRBJ1-1; maybe TRBD1 (5 bases). CDR3 coding DNA: TGTGCCTGGAGTGTTGGCGCAGGGATCACTGAAGCTTTCTTT. Its translation is CAWSVGAGITEAFF.